The clone carrying this T cell receptor beta chain has only a few counts. What it binds is not known. Germline loops: CDR1 MGHDK, CDR2 SYGVNS. The CDR3 covers 16 residues. Trimming cost V 2 bases and J 6 bases; bases outside gene matches: 13. 13 Jbeta primers and 60 Vbeta primers were used for the PCR. Using immunoSEQ multiplex PCR, the repertoire was profiled, and TCRdb retains in-frame clones only, with some absent. The profile covers fewer than 200,000 clones, with approximately 79% appearing a single time and about 4.5% taken by the ten largest. These data come from a study of cytomegalovirus exposure and HLA in healthy donors. General study findings and limits: It was reportedly the case that the classifier diagnosed cytomegalovirus status with high specificity and sensitivity.

This receptor was taken from a man aged 40-49 years in good health and CMV-seronegative. The chain is built from TRBV25-1 and TRBJ2-7; 7 positions agree with TRBD2. Sequencing was performed on PBMCs. Written as DNA, the CDR3 is TGTGCCAGCAGTGAAGGTCGGCGCGGGGGACGTGCCGAGCAGTACTTC. Translated: CASSEGRRGGRAEQYF.